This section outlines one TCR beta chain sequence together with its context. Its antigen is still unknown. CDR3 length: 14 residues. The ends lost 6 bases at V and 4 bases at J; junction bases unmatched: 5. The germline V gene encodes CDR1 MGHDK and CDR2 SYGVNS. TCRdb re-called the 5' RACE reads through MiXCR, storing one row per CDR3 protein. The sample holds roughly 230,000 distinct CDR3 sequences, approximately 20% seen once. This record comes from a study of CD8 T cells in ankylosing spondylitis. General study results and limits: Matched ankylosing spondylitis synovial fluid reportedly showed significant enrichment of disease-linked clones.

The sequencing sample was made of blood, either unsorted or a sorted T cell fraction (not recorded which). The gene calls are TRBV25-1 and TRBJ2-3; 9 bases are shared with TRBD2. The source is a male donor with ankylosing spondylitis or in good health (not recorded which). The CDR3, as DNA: TGTGCCAGCAGCGATAGCGGGAGCTCAGATACGCAGTATTTT. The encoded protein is CASSDSGSSDTQYF.